The 27 T cell receptor beta chains in this list originate from one sample, sequenced in a study of T cells in Graves' hyperthyroidism and ophthalmopathy. Amplified TCR beta CDR3 regions derived from RNA transcripts. Primed by the HTBI set, a first-round RT-PCR was run on the TCR CDR3. TCRdb reanalysed the multiplex PCR reads using MiXCR and keeps one entry per CDR3 protein. The sample comprises around 350,000 distinct CDR3 sequences, 13% of which are singletons, and 9.2% rests with the top ten. Sequenced: blood. The receptor set was obtained from a woman aged 18 to 35 with Graves' hyperthyroidism.

This clonotype appeared many times. V is TRBV6-2 or TRBV6-3 and J is TRBJ1-1, with D perhaps matching TRBD1 (5 bases). Trimming cost V 0 bases and J 11 bases, with 16 bases left between them. Germline CDR1 is MNHEY and CDR2 is SVGEGT. The CDR3 is made up of 14 amino acids. CDR3 DNA: TGTGCCAGCAGTTACTCGGCCAGGGCGGCGTCGGCTTTCTTT. Its translation: CASSYSARAASAFF.

This clonotype was picked up a small number of times. The chain is built from TRBV19 and TRBJ1-2; perhaps TRBD1 as D (6 bases). Germline-derived CDR1 and CDR2 are LNHDA and SQIVND (reference sequence). The germline V and J ends were trimmed by 6 bases and 4 bases, with 15 bases remaining between them. The CDR3 contains 14 residues. In nucleotides, the CDR3 is TGTGCCAGTAGGAATAAAAGACAGGCCTATGGCTACACCTTC. It translates to CASRNKRQAYGYTF.

This clonotype has a count of ten or more. The rearrangement links TRBV6-1 to TRBJ2-7; 9 bases are shared with TRBD2. Per the germline V gene, CDR1 is MNHNS and CDR2 is SASEGT. The J segment lost 3 bases and the V segment lost 4 bases, leaving 7 bases of the junction unmatched. The CDR3 has 15 amino acids. CDR3 DNA: TGTGCCAGCAGTGCGACCGGGACTAGCTTCTACGAGCAGTACTTC. Residues: CASSATGTSFYEQYF.

This clonotype has at least ten counts. The chain recombines TRBV7-9 with TRBJ2-3; weak D call: TRBD1 (6 bases). The CDR3 length is 15 residues. The V and J ends lost 5 bases and 1 base respectively, with 13 bases between them. Germline lookup yields CDR1 SEHNR and CDR2 FQNEAQ (reference sequence). The CDR3 protein is CASSPTGVGTDTQYF. As DNA, the CDR3 is TGTGCCAGCAGCCCGACAGGCGTTGGCACAGATACGCAGTATTTT. Drawing the rest from reference TRBV7-9 and TRBJ2-3, the complete variable domain is DTGVSQNPRHKITKRGQNVTFRCDPISEHNRLYWYRQTLGQGPEFLTYFQNEAQLEKSRLLSDRFSAERPKGSFSTLEIQRTEQGDSAMYLCASSPTGVGTDTQYFGPGTRLTVL.

This clonotype was recorded many times. The chain is built from TRBV7-2 and TRBJ1-2; 7 bases are shared with TRBD1. The V segment lost 5 bases and the J segment 5 bases; nucleotides outside the gene matches: 11. The CDR3 spans 15 residues. The germline V gene has CDR1 SGHTA and CDR2 FQGNSA. CDR3 loop: CASSIYRGYRYGYTF. The CDR3 bases are TGTGCCAGCAGCATCTACAGGGGCTACCGTTATGGCTACACCTTC.

This rearrangement joins TRBV6-2 or TRBV6-3 to TRBJ1-2, with unresolved D. Germline V gene data show CDR1 as MNHEY and CDR2 as SVGEGT. Trimming took 3 bases from V and 2 from J, leaving 13 bases between them. This CDR3 region has 15 residues. In DNA, the CDR3 is TGTGCCAGCAGTTATACTCCCGGCATGAACTATGGCTACACCTTC. It yields the protein CASSYTPGMNYGYTF.

This clonotype came up many times. The chain has TRBV2 and TRBJ1-5, with a weak D call TRBD1 (5 bases). V gave up 6 bases and J gave up 0 bases, with 12 bases separating them. Germline CDR1 reads SNHLY; CDR2 reads FYNNEI. The CDR3 runs 15 residues. CDR3 bases: TGTGCCAGCAGCAAGACAGAATATAGCAATCAGCCCCAGCATTTT. Residues: CASSKTEYSNQPQHF.

This clonotype was seen a handful of times. The chain combines TRBV27 with TRBJ1-5, with D tentatively TRBD1 (5 bases). The CDR3 length is 16 residues. The V and J ends lost 5 bases and 7 bases respectively, with 21 bases between them. Germline CDR1 MNHEY, CDR2 SMNVEV (reference sequence). CDR3 coding DNA: TGTGCCAGCAGTGCCTCCCCCGGGGGGAGTTGGCAGCCCCAGCATTTT. It is translated as CASSASPGGSWQPQHF.

This clonotype was seen a handful of times. This chain uses TRBV24-1 with TRBJ2-1; TRBD1 aligns across 10 bases. The V gene end was trimmed by 3 bases and the J gene end by 7 bases; junction bases not matched to a gene: 11. The CDR3 sequence is 17 residues long. Looked up from germline, CDR1 is KGHDR and CDR2 is SFDVKD. CDR3 nucleotides: TGTGCCACCAGTGATCCTAGGACAGGGGGAGTGGATAATGAGCAGTTCTTC. It specifies CATSDPRTGGVDNEQFF.

There are a few counts of this clonotype. One base away lies a much larger clone, so this may be a sequencing read error. The V call is TRBV6-2 or TRBV6-3, the J call TRBJ1-2; a possible D gene is TRBD1 (5 bases). The germline V and J ends were trimmed by 4 bases and 6 bases, with 27 bases remaining between them. The CDR3 length is 18 residues. From germline, CDR1 is MNHEY and CDR2 SVGEGT. For the CDR3, the DNA is TGTGCCAGCAGTTTTTTCCCCGATCACCGGCAGGGCCAGGATGGCTACACCTTC. It codes for CASSFFPDHRQGQDGYTF.

There are many counts of this clonotype. The chain employs TRBV11-2 and TRBJ1-1, with D unclear. V lost 1 base, J lost 1 base, and 7 bases lay in between. Germline-derived CDR1 and CDR2 are SGHAT and FQNNGV. The CDR3 has 14 amino acids. The CDR3: CASSLGRQNTEAFF. The DNA for the CDR3 is TGTGCCAGCAGCTTAGGTCGACAGAACACTGAAGCTTTCTTT.

This clonotype came up many times. The chain employs TRBV12-3 or TRBV12-4 and TRBJ1-2; D gene uncertain. V was clipped by 3 bases and J by 4 bases, with 15 bases between them. CDR3 length: 15 amino acids. CDR3 nucleotide sequence: TGTGCCAGCAGTTTTTCCAACTATGCGCTCTATGGCTACACCTTC. Translation: CASSFSNYALYGYTF.

Here the CDR3 DNA reads TGTGCCAGTAAGCAGGAAGTGGGCGGGGAAACCTACAATGAGCAGTTCTTC. Residues: CASKQEVGGETYNEQFF. The chain couples TRBV28 to TRBJ2-1; D is perhaps TRBD2 (6 bases). The CDR3 has 17 amino acids. V shed 9 bases and J shed 2 bases, with 23 bases lying between them. Germline CDR1 is MDHEN and CDR2 is SYDVKM.

The chain joins TRBV7-2 to TRBJ1-5; D gene ambiguous. The CDR3 spans 13 residues. The ends were cut back, 3 bases at V and 4 bases at J, with 7 bases in the middle. Germline assignment: CDR1 SGHTA and CDR2 FQGNSA. The CDR3 nucleotides are TGTGCCAGCAGCTTTCCCCCAAATCAGCCCCAGCATTTT. It translates to CASSFPPNQPQHF.

This clonotype was seen only a few times. The rearrangement links TRBV19 to TRBJ1-4, with D unresolved. V lost 3 bases and J lost 8, with 16 bases in between. Germline V gene lookup returns CDR1 LNHDA and CDR2 SQIVND (reference sequence). The CDR3 is 15 residues long. The CDR3 nucleotides are TGTGCCAGTAGTATTAGGGTACTCGCCATCGAAAAACTGTTTTTT. Protein: CASSIRVLAIEKLFF. The whole variable domain, remainder taken from reference TRBV19 and TRBJ1-4, is DGGITQSPKYLFRKEGQNVTLSCEQNLNHDAMYWYRQDPGQGLRLIYYSQIVNDFQKGDIAEGYSVSREKKESFPLTVTSAQKNPTAFYLCASSIRVLAIEKLFFGSGTQLSVL.

This clonotype has ten or more counts. CDR3 amino acids: CSAPLYLGETQYF. In nucleotides, the CDR3 is TGCAGTGCTCCCCTATATTTGGGAGAGACCCAGTACTTC. The chain uses TRBV20-1 and TRBJ2-5, with D uncertain. Deletions cut 5 bases from V and 4 bases from J, with 14 bases between. Germline lookup yields CDR1 DFQATT and CDR2 SNEGSKA (reference sequence). This CDR3 contains 13 residues.

V is TRBV19 and J is TRBJ1-2; D might be TRBD1 (5 bases). Germline-derived CDR1 and CDR2 are LNHDA and SQIVND (reference sequence). Between the trimmed V and J ends, which lost 3 bases and 6 bases, there was a span of 17 bases. The CDR3 loop spans 15 amino acids. The DNA for the CDR3 is TGTGCCAGTAGTATGTCGACAGCGGGGAGTGATGGCTACACCTTC. Its protein product is CASSMSTAGSDGYTF.

This clonotype has at least ten counts. The germline gene is not matched at one end of the junction; a read error may be the cause. V is TRBV20-1 and J is TRBJ2-1, with D possibly TRBD2 on 5 matching bases. Germline CDR1 reads DFQATT; CDR2 reads SNEGSKA (reference sequence). The CDR3 spans 14 residues. CDR3 DNA sequence: TGCAGCGCTAGGGTCCCCCGGGGATCCAATGAGCAGTTCTTC. It codes for CSARVPRGSNEQFF.

This clonotype has a count of ten or more. The chain employs TRBV20-1 and TRBJ2-7; TRBD1 might be the D (5 bases). Trimming took 2 bases from V and 3 from J, leaving 17 bases between them. Germline loops: CDR1 DFQATT, CDR2 SNEGSKA (reference sequence). There are 15 residues in the CDR3. This CDR3 is CSARRGLAGIYEQYF. The DNA for the CDR3 is TGCAGTGCTAGACGTGGCTTGGCAGGGATCTACGAGCAGTACTTC.

The genes are TRBV13 and TRBJ2-2; no reliable D call. The CDR3 consists of 12 residues. Germline V gene data show CDR1 as PRHDT and CDR2 as FYEKMQ (reference sequence). With 5 bases removed from V and 5 bases from J, the gap between germline ends came to 6 bases. The CDR3 region is CASSRITGELFF. CDR3 nucleotides: TGTGCCAGCAGCCGGATAACCGGGGAGCTGTTTTTT.

This clonotype was counted many times. This chain connects TRBV28 to TRBJ1-2; D remains ambiguous. The CDR3 totals 15 residues. Trimming left V 3 bases short and J 0 bases short, with 11 bases between. Germline CDR1 MDHEN, CDR2 SYDVKM. The CDR3 is CASSLVVRANYGYTF. CDR3 coding DNA: TGTGCCAGCAGTTTGGTAGTTCGGGCTAACTATGGCTACACCTTC.

This clonotype was picked up many times. The rearrangement joins TRBV6-1 to TRBJ2-7; 7 bases are shared with TRBD1. There are 15 residues in the CDR3. J was trimmed by 3 bases and V by 6 bases; bases with no gene match: 11. In germline, CDR1 is MNHNS, CDR2 SASEGT. The CDR3 nucleotides read TGTGCCAGCAGCTCAGAGGGACAGAGATACTACGAGCAGTACTTC. This sequence encodes CASSSEGQRYYEQYF.

In the case of this clonotype: A single base separates this from a much larger clone, so it may be a read error. The chain is built from TRBV19 and TRBJ2-1; 9 nucleotides align to TRBD2. Trimming took 3 bases from V and 2 from J; bases not matched to a gene: 11. There are 18 residues in the CDR3. CDR1 is LNHDA and CDR2 is SQIVND in the germline V gene (reference sequence). CDR3 protein: CASSIRLAGIRPYNEQFF. In DNA, the CDR3 is TGTGCCAGTAGTATTCGGCTAGCGGGAATTAGACCCTACAATGAGCAGTTCTTC.

This clonotype has a handful of counts. The genes are TRBV27 and TRBJ1-2; 10 bases are a match to TRBD1. Germline CDR1 and CDR2: MNHEY and SMNVEV (reference sequence). Germline trimming cut 6 bases from V and 4 bases from J; bases unmatched to any gene: 14. CDR3 length equals 17 residues. This CDR3 reads CASRKTGGAPDTYGYTF. The CDR3 DNA follows: TGTGCCAGCAGGAAGACAGGGGGCGCACCAGACACCTATGGCTACACCTTC.

This clonotype was counted many times. The rearrangement uses TRBV20-1 and TRBJ2-6, with TRBD2 identical over 7 bases. The CDR3 runs 16 residues. In germline, CDR1 is DFQATT, CDR2 SNEGSKA (reference sequence). Trimming took 3 bases from V and 2 from J; bases not matched to a gene: 7. The CDR3 loop is CSASLAGVTGANVLTF. As DNA, the CDR3 is TGCAGTGCTAGTCTCGCGGGAGTAACTGGGGCCAACGTCCTGACTTTC.

This clonotype was picked up many times. The chain links TRBV20-1 to TRBJ2-7, with D perhaps matching TRBD1 (6 bases). CDR1 is DFQATT, CDR2 SNEGSKA, per germline (reference sequence). CDR3 length equals 13 residues. Trimming shortened V by 6 bases and J by 0 bases, and 12 bases separated the two germline ends. In nucleotides, the CDR3 is TGCAGTGCCCCCGGGACACCCTCCTACGAGCAGTACTTC. Its translation: CSAPGTPSYEQYF.

This clonotype was seen ten or more times. This chain links TRBV10-3 with TRBJ2-7; unclear D gene. The CDR3 length is 14 residues. Trimming took 3 bases from V and 4 from J, leaving 13 bases between them. The V gene's germline CDR1 is ENHRY and CDR2 SYGVKD. The CDR3 DNA reads TGTGCCATCAGTGATCCCACCAAGGGTTACGAGCAGTACTTC. This codes for CAISDPTKGYEQYF.